The 14 T cell receptor beta chains in this list originate from one sample, sequenced in a study of cytomegalovirus exposure and HLA in healthy donors. Amplification used 60 Vbeta primers and 13 Jbeta primers. Measured with immunoSEQ multiplex PCR; TCRdb has only the in-frame clones, and not every one. In the table there are about 140,000 clones, around four fifths of which are singletons. Sequenced: PBMCs. These receptor sequences come from a woman aged 40 to 55 in good health and CMV-seronegative.

The V gene is TRBV28, the J gene TRBJ1-5; a possible D gene is TRBD1 (6 bases). The CDR3 is made up of 14 amino acids. Germline V CDR1 and CDR2: MDHEN, SYDVKM. Deletions cut 3 bases from V and 6 bases from J, with 12 bases between. CDR3 bases: TGTGCCAGCAGTTTCACGGGGGGCCCTCAGCCCCAGCATTTT. Protein: CASSFTGGPQPQHF. Full variable domain (remainder filled in from reference TRBV28 and TRBJ1-5): DVKVTQSSRYLVKRTGEKVFLECVQDMDHENMFWYRQDPGLGLRLIYFSYDVKMKEKGDIPEGYSVSREKKERFSLILESASTNQTSMYLCASSFTGGPQPQHFGDGTRLSIL.

The CDR3 is CASSLARDSYGYTF. In DNA, the CDR3 is TGTGCCAGCAGCTTGGCCCGGGACAGCTATGGCTACACCTTC. The gene calls are TRBV5-4 and TRBJ1-2; 7 bases are a match to TRBD1. The CDR3 is 14 amino acids. Per germline, CDR1 SGHNT and CDR2 YYREEE (reference sequence). Trimming removed 0 bases from V and 4 bases from J; junction bases left unmatched: 3.

The J gene is TRBJ2-1, the V gene TRBV4-2, with no clear D. This CDR3 spans 13 amino acids. Germline V CDR1 and CDR2: LGHNA, YNFKEQ. Trimming took off 1 base at V and 12 bases at J, with 13 bases between the two ends. CDR3 sequence reads: CASSQGGSARQFF. CDR3 sequence (DNA): TGTGCCAGCAGCCAAGGAGGTTCGGCTCGGCAGTTCTTC.

This clone was detected a few times. The rearrangement joins TRBV10-3 to TRBJ1-2; D is unresolved. Trimming removed 9 bases from V and 6 bases from J, with 14 bases in between. Per the germline V gene, CDR1 is ENHRY and CDR2 is SYGVKD. The CDR3 loop spans 12 amino acids. CDR3 bases: TGTGCCATTAGCCGGGAAGGCAATGGCTACACCTTC. Protein: CAISREGNGYTF.

The V call is TRBV28, the J call TRBJ2-7; D might be TRBD2 (6 bases). Germline V gene data show CDR1 as MDHEN and CDR2 as SYDVKM. V was shortened by 7 bases and J by 5 bases, with 18 bases between the two germline ends. The CDR3 length is 14 residues. The CDR3 DNA reads TGTGCCAGCACTGCGGGACCCCCCGACCACGAGCAGTACTTC. Translated, it gives CASTAGPPDHEQYF.

The chain links TRBV28 to TRBJ2-7, with TRBD2 matching over 7 bases. The germline gives CDR1 MDHEN, CDR2 SYDVKM. The length of the CDR3 is 12 residues. V dropped 8 bases and J dropped 3; count of bases not matched to a gene: 4. DNA for the CDR3: TGTGCCAGCCGGAGCGGGAACTACGAGCAGTACTTC. Translated, it gives CASRSGNYEQYF.

The V and J genes are TRBV4-3 and TRBJ2-5; 8 nucleotides line up with TRBD1. Near its end, the DNA agrees better with TRBJ2-7, so the J call may be wrong. Germline V gene data show CDR1 as LGHNA and CDR2 as YSLEER. This CDR3 is built from 16 residues. CDR3 residues: CASSQVFGQGLDEQYF. CDR3 DNA: TGCGCCAGCAGCCAAGTGTTCGGACAGGGCCTAGACGAGCAGTACTTC.

The chain employs TRBV28 and TRBJ2-1, with 8 bases that match TRBD1. The CDR3 is made up of 14 amino acids. J lost 4 bases, V lost 10 bases, and 9 bases had no gene match. Germline-derived CDR1 and CDR2 are MDHEN and SYDVKM. The CDR3 DNA sequence: TGTGCCACCACGGGACAGGCTACATACAATGAGCAGTTCTTC. Protein product: CATTGQATYNEQFF.

The chain has TRBV4-3 and TRBJ2-1; TRBD1 might be the D (5 bases). Trimming shortened V by 6 bases and J by 3 bases, and 15 bases separated the two germline ends. The CDR3 totals 15 residues. Germline V CDR1 and CDR2: LGHNA, YSLEER. CDR3 protein: CASSPMRQFYNEQFF. In DNA, the CDR3 is TGCGCCAGCAGTCCCATGAGACAGTTCTACAATGAGCAGTTCTTC.

J is TRBJ1-2 and V is TRBV6-6; D is unresolved. The V gene lost 8 bases and the J gene lost 8 bases, with 9 bases spanning the gap. This CDR3 comprises 10 residues. Germline values: CDR1 MNHNY, CDR2 SVGAGI (reference sequence). The CDR3 loop reads CASGPQGYTF. As DNA, the CDR3 is TGTGCCAGCGGCCCCCAGGGCTACACCTTC.

The chain couples TRBV5-8 to TRBJ2-7; D is perhaps TRBD1 (6 bases). This CDR3 is built from 17 residues. The V end lost 5 bases, the J end lost 3 bases, and 24 bases lay between the germline ends. Germline V gene lookup returns CDR1 SGHTS and CDR2 YDEGEE. CDR3 protein: CASSPLHGRGKSYEQYF. CDR3 bases: TGTGCCAGCAGTCCCCTCCACGGCAGGGGTAAAAGCTACGAGCAGTACTTC.

The genes are TRBV10-3 and TRBJ2-7, with 7 bases identical to TRBD1. CDR1 is ENHRY and CDR2 is SYGVKD in the germline V gene. This CDR3 comprises 15 residues. The junction had 14 bases not matched to a gene; V was cut back by 8 bases and J by 4 bases. CDR3: CAIGPGGFETYEQYF. CDR3 DNA: TGTGCCATCGGGCCAGGGGGTTTTGAGACGTACGAGCAGTACTTC.

The chain uses TRBV19 and TRBJ1-5; D is uncertain. With 7 bases removed from V and 3 bases from J, the gap between germline ends came to 13 bases. Germline CDR1 is LNHDA and CDR2 is SQIVND (reference sequence). CDR3 length equals 14 residues. Written as DNA, the CDR3 is TGTGCCAGTACCCCCCGGTATAACAATCAGCCCCAGCATTTT. Protein: CASTPRYNNQPQHF.

V is TRBV2 and J is TRBJ2-7; TRBD2 agrees at 14 bases. J gave up 4 bases and V 6 bases, and 8 bases lay outside the gene matches. Germline CDR1 reads SNHLY; CDR2 reads FYNNEI. The CDR3 runs 16 residues. CDR3 residues: CASSPTSGRARYEQYF. The CDR3 coding sequence is TGTGCCAGCAGCCCGACTAGCGGGAGGGCCAGGTACGAGCAGTACTTC.